These T cell receptor beta chains were read from a single sample in a study of shared clonotypes between healthy human individuals. Some clones are missing from TCRdb's copy, which holds only in-frame ones; the method was immunoSEQ multiplex PCR. The repertoire holds about 1 million clones, with roughly 70% as singletons. Sequencing used memory CD4+ T cells sorted from blood. The receptors come from a man between 18 and 35 years old in good health. Each CDR3 is given without its conserved first and last residue. The D gene is left open where the match is weak.

d_gene: TRBD1
v_gene: TRBV5-1
j_gene: TRBJ1-4
len: 15
CDR3aa: ASSTRTGGSTNEKLF

d_gene: -
v_gene: TRBV7-2
j_gene: TRBJ2-1
len: 13
CDR3aa: ASRPRRDLYNEQF

d_gene: -
v_gene: TRBV28
j_gene: TRBJ1-6
len: 10
CDR3aa: ATQGINSPLH

d_gene: TRBD1
v_gene: TRBV14
j_gene: TRBJ1-1
len: 13
CDR3aa: ASSLPGTGTTEAF

d_gene: TRBD2
v_gene: TRBV9
j_gene: TRBJ2-1
len: 11
CDR3aa: ASSARLAREQF

d_gene: -
v_gene: TRBV7-9
j_gene: TRBJ2-5
len: 12
CDR3aa: ASTPLGQDETQY

d_gene: -
v_gene: TRBV6-1
j_gene: TRBJ2-1
len: 13
CDR3aa: ASSRTKLGYNEQF

d_gene: TRBD1
v_gene: TRBV14
j_gene: TRBJ2-5
len: 11
CDR3aa: ASRRTGVETQY

d_gene: TRBD1
v_gene: TRBV5-1
j_gene: TRBJ2-1
len: 12
CDR3aa: ASSIDRGWAEQF

d_gene: -
v_gene: TRBV4-1
j_gene: TRBJ2-6
len: 12
CDR3aa: ASSQDSGANVLT

d_gene: TRBD2
v_gene: TRBV11-2
j_gene: TRBJ2-2
len: 14
CDR3aa: ASSPRSSGNTGELF

d_gene: -
v_gene: TRBV7-8
j_gene: TRBJ2-3
len: 11
CDR3aa: ASSLGGTDTQY

d_gene: -
v_gene: TRBV30
j_gene: TRBJ2-7
len: 10
CDR3aa: AWSVRGYEQY

d_gene: -
v_gene: TRBV30
j_gene: TRBJ2-5
len: 10
CDR3aa: AWTGTRGAQY

d_gene: -
v_gene: TRBV27
j_gene: TRBJ2-7
len: 11
CDR3aa: ASSLYRGYEQY

d_gene: -
v_gene: TRBV5-1
j_gene: TRBJ2-7
len: 11
CDR3aa: ASSLAPEYEQY

d_gene: -
v_gene: TRBV5-4
j_gene: TRBJ1-5
len: 12
CDR3aa: ASSGQGRDQPQH

d_gene: -
v_gene: TRBV11-3
j_gene: TRBJ2-1
len: 10
CDR3aa: ASSHSGHEQF

d_gene: -
v_gene: TRBV5-1
j_gene: TRBJ2-3
len: 14
CDR3aa: ASSATPGTSTDTQY

d_gene: TRBD1
v_gene: TRBV18
j_gene: TRBJ1-4
len: 13
CDR3aa: ASSPSTGDNEKLF

d_gene: TRBD1
v_gene: TRBV5-1
j_gene: TRBJ2-2
len: 11
CDR3aa: ASSSDRAGELF

d_gene: -
v_gene: TRBV7-8
j_gene: TRBJ1-4
len: 14
CDR3aa: ASSLAGGGFGEKLF